The sequence of this TCR beta chain was determined in a study of a mutant IDH1 vaccine in newly diagnosed glioma (dated by TCRdb to the early 2020s). A note on the overall study: Vaccination started 4-6 weeks after radiotherapy alone, or was given together with temozolomide cycles in the groups whose treatment included chemotherapy. Visit V12 was the week-35 safety follow-up and visit V13 was the week-47 end of study. Longitudinal TCRB deep sequencing was performed for about two dozen treated patients wherever samples were available for exploratory analyses. Prior to enrollment, standard therapy consisting of radiotherapy alone, temozolomide alone, or radiochemotherapy with temozolomide had been administered to patients, with the combination being received by most patients. The approximately 30 treated patients were roughly 62% male and roughly 38% female, with a mean age of approximately 38 years. Peripheral blood samples were drawn at six visits, namely V03 (baseline), V05, V07, V10, V12 and V13. What the research found in general, with its limitations: It was noted by the authors that analyses of patient blood samples could not be reproduced owing to sample limitations. Selection of PBMC samples for TCRB deep sequencing was based on availability. Pseudoprogression appeared unrelated to alterations in the top peripheral T cell clonotypes detected by TCRB sequencing. Across multiple MHC alleles, vaccine-induced immune responses were seen in approximately 93% of patients.

Library creation used the immunoSEQ multiplex PCR assay. Rearranged TCR beta chain sequences were amplified using the hsTCRB Kit according to the manufacturer's protocol. An Illumina MiSeq was used to sequence the TCRB libraries. For the original study's pipeline: The kit vendor's proprietary platform handled demultiplexing, trimming and gene mapping. TCRdb provides this immuneACCESS table in a form limited to in-frame rearrangements. Some clones are lacking; in checked studies, under half of them reflect an unresolved V gene, and why the rest are absent is not known. For V, J and clone size, that table is used; D and trimming come from the DNA. The sample yields some 60,000 clones; less than 90% were counted once. The ten largest clonotypes hold around 4.1% of the sample. In light of the paper, this sample's time point label describes: week 47, end of study. Each vaccine dose was 300 ug of a 20-mer mutant IDH1 peptide in Montanide, given subcutaneously with topical imiquimod. Across visits V03 through V10, patients got a total of eight vaccinations, given in weeks 1, 3, 5, 7, 11, 15, 19 and 23. Donors had newly diagnosed WHO grade 3 or 4 IDH1-mutant astrocytomas with loss of nuclear ATRX. The samples were drawn from NOA16, a multicentre, single-arm, open-label phase I trial in Germany that tested a mutant IDH1 peptide vaccine in humans for the first time. The DNeasy Blood and Tissue Kit was used to extract genomic DNA from EDTA blood for TCRB sequencing.

Remarks on this clone: Its specific antigen is unknown. Base qualities are not recorded, but no much larger clone differs from it by a single base.

This TCR derives from a young man with glioma. The source was PBMCs, collected from a glioma patient whose treatment included an IDH1 peptide vaccine.

Here the CDR3 is given as CASSLPDRGREKLFF. The sequence in DNA is TGTGCCAGCAGCCTACCCGACAGGGGTAGGGAAAAACTGTTTTTT. The V gene is TRBV25-1 and the J gene is TRBJ1-4; 8 nucleotides in the junction match TRBD1. At the junction V is shortened by 6 bases and J by 8 bases; bases outside the gene matches: 11. CDR1 and CDR2 are drawn from the germline V gene: MGHDK, SYGVNS. The CDR3 runs 15 amino acids, cysteine and phenylalanine included. Just the 45-base CDR3 DNA is kept, in frame starting at base 1.